These 18 T cell receptor beta chains were sequenced from one sample in a study of blood T cell repertoires in COVID-19. Generated by immunoSEQ multiplex PCR, the TCRdb table keeps only in-frame clones and is missing some. The sample consists of 270,000 or so clones, 89% of them appearing once. Sequenced material: peripheral blood. Receptors originate from a woman aged 40-49 years who had recovered from COVID-19.

In its sample, this clone was seen a few times. The V gene is TRBV19, the J gene TRBJ1-2; D unclear. The germline CDR1 and CDR2 sequences are LNHDA and SQIVND (reference sequence). This CDR3 contains 11 residues. Trimming cost V 8 bases and J 4 bases, with 8 bases left between them. DNA of the CDR3: TGTGCCAGTCGAGAGGTCTATGGCTACACCTTC. Protein product: CASREVYGYTF. The full variable domain, with the rest looked up from reference TRBV19 and TRBJ1-2, is DGGITQSPKYLFRKEGQNVTLSCEQNLNHDAMYWYRQDPGQGLRLIYYSQIVNDFQKGDIAEGYSVSREKKESFPLTVTSAQKNPTAFYLCASREVYGYTFGSGTRLTVV.

The chain joins TRBV7-6 to TRBJ2-2; 9 positions agree with TRBD1. The V and J ends lost 3 bases and 2 bases, in that order; junction bases with no gene match: 4. Germline CDR1 and CDR2: SGHVS and FNYEAQ. The CDR3 has 16 residues. Here the CDR3 reads CASSFGTGSNTGELFF. The CDR3 DNA sequence: TGTGCCAGCAGCTTTGGGACAGGGTCAAACACCGGGGAGCTGTTTTTT.

This clone was counted once. V gene TRBV7-9 combines with J gene TRBJ2-2, with 11 positions matching TRBD2. The CDR3 runs to 16 residues. Trimming cost V 4 bases and J 6 bases; bases outside gene matches: 7. Germline V gene lookup returns CDR1 SEHNR and CDR2 FQNEAQ (reference sequence). The CDR3 sequence is CASSSSSGRPAGELFF. In DNA, the CDR3 is TGTGCCAGCAGCTCCTCTAGCGGGAGGCCGGCCGGGGAGCTGTTTTTT.

This clone was recorded only once. The rearrangement joins TRBV27 to TRBJ1-4; perhaps TRBD1 as D (6 bases). There are 15 residues in the CDR3. V lost 6 bases, J lost 10 bases, and 21 bases lay in between. The germline V gene has CDR1 MNHEY and CDR2 SMNVEV (reference sequence). CDR3 residues: CASSAGRGGVVKLFF. CDR3 nucleotides: TGTGCCAGCAGCGCGGGTCGGGGGGGCGTCGTAAAACTGTTTTTT.

V usage is TRBV5-1 and J usage is TRBJ2-1; D may be TRBD2 (6 bases). Germline V gene data show CDR1 as SGHRS and CDR2 as YFSETQ. The CDR3 extends over 12 amino acids. The V and J ends lost 4 bases and 7 bases respectively, with 9 bases between them. The CDR3 here is CASSGGINEQFF. The CDR3 bases are TGCGCCAGCAGCGGCGGGATTAATGAGCAGTTCTTC.

The chain has TRBV7-8 and TRBJ2-7; weak D call: TRBD2 (5 bases). This CDR3 has 12 residues. Trimming cost V 5 bases and J 7 bases, with 12 bases left between them. Germline loops: CDR1 SGHVS, CDR2 FQNEAQ. CDR3 bases: TGTGCCAGCAGCCGACCCGCGGGTGAGCAGTACGTC. Amino acids: CASSRPAGEQYV.

The V call is TRBV11-2, the J call TRBJ2-5; D gene ambiguous. Trimming shortened V by 6 bases and J by 5 bases, and 19 bases separated the two germline ends. The V gene's germline CDR1 is SGHAT and CDR2 FQNNGV. The CDR3 is made up of 15 amino acids. This CDR3 is CASSLTSRSWETQYF. The CDR3 DNA is TGTGCCAGCAGTCTCACTTCCAGGTCCTGGGAGACCCAGTACTTC.

The chain's CDR3 is CAISENGAGNTIYF. The DNA for the CDR3 is TGTGCCATCAGTGAAAACGGAGCTGGAAACACCATATATTTT. The genes are TRBV10-3 and TRBJ1-3; D is uncertain. Trimming left V 3 bases short and J 2 bases short, with 8 bases between. Per germline, CDR1 ENHRY and CDR2 SYGVKD. The CDR3 totals 14 residues.

The V call is TRBV19, the J call TRBJ1-5; maybe TRBD1 (5 bases). Trimming took 1 base from V and 1 from J, leaving 20 bases between them. The CDR3 spans 19 residues. Looked up from germline, CDR1 is LNHDA and CDR2 is SQIVND (reference sequence). The CDR3 is CASSIGVTWGLSSNQPQHF. For the CDR3, the DNA is TGTGCCAGTAGTATAGGAGTGACATGGGGCCTCTCGAGCAATCAGCCCCAGCATTTT.

V gene TRBV2 combines with J gene TRBJ1-4; D remains unclear. The V end was cut by 8 bases, the J end by 8 bases, with 18 bases between. The CDR3 spans 14 residues. Germline CDR1 SNHLY, CDR2 FYNNEI. The DNA of the CDR3 is TGTGCCAGCTGCCACGGGTCCCGAGGGGAAAAACTGTTTTTT. This gives the protein CASCHGSRGEKLFF.

In nucleotides, the CDR3 is TGTGCCAGCTCACCATTGGGACAGGGTCCTATACTAGCCAAAAACATTCAGTACTTC. Its translation: CASSPLGQGPILAKNIQYF. The chain employs TRBV18 and TRBJ2-4; 9 bases line up with TRBD1. Germline values: CDR1 KGHSH, CDR2 LQKENI. This CDR3 region has 19 residues. With V trimmed by 2 bases and J by 0 bases, 11 bases remained unmatched.

The V and J genes are TRBV12-3 or TRBV12-4 and TRBJ1-1; no reliable D call. The CDR3 loop spans 13 amino acids. The ends were cut back, 7 bases at V and 4 bases at J, with 13 bases in the middle. The CDR3 loop reads CASNLRRATEAFF. CDR3 nucleotide sequence: TGTGCCAGCAACCTAAGGAGGGCCACTGAAGCTTTCTTT.

CDR3 in amino acids: CASSLVGQQNTGELFF. CDR3 bases: TGTGCCAGCAGCTTGGTGGGACAACAGAACACCGGGGAGCTGTTTTTT. The chain joins TRBV5-6 to TRBJ2-2; D is perhaps TRBD1 (6 bases). This CDR3 spans 16 amino acids. Looked up from germline, CDR1 is SGHDT and CDR2 is YYEEEE. Trimming removed 0 bases at V and 1 base at J, with 10 bases between.

This clone was counted a single time. The chain carries TRBV7-6 and TRBJ1-6; D gene uncertain. Between the trimmed V and J ends, which lost 0 bases and 9 bases, there was a span of 9 bases. Germline loops: CDR1 SGHVS, CDR2 FNYEAQ. This CDR3 comprises 14 residues. This CDR3 is CASSLASDVSPLHF. CDR3 sequence (DNA): TGTGCCAGCAGCTTAGCCAGCGATGTTTCACCCCTCCACTTT.

This clone was seen once. The CDR3 DNA reads TGTGCCAGCAGTGACATCGGGGAGCTGTTTTTT. Amino acids: CASSDIGELFF. This chain joins TRBV6-1 and TRBJ2-2, with D hard to call. Germline-derived CDR1 and CDR2 are MNHNS and SASEGT. With 3 bases removed from V and 7 bases from J, the gap between germline ends came to 3 bases. The CDR3 is 11 amino acids.

This clone was counted only a few times. The chain couples TRBV7-8 to TRBJ1-6, with D possibly TRBD1 on 6 matching bases. Germline V gene lookup returns CDR1 SGHVS and CDR2 FQNEAQ. CDR3 length: 17 amino acids. Trimming took 1 base from V and 0 from J, leaving 10 bases between them. Here the CDR3 reads CASSLGNRVSYNSPLHF. The CDR3 DNA follows: TGTGCCAGCAGCTTAGGGAACAGGGTCTCCTATAATTCACCCCTCCACTTT.

The chain joins TRBV6-2 or TRBV6-3 to TRBJ1-2, with 10 bases identical to TRBD1. CDR3 length: 15 amino acids. Unmatched junction bases numbered 8, after V lost 6 bases and J lost 4 bases. CDR1 is MNHEY, CDR2 SVGEGT, per germline. The CDR3 DNA reads as TGTGCCAGCAGCCAACCGGGACAGGGGCTCTATGGCTACACCTTC. Protein product: CASSQPGQGLYGYTF.

This sequence joins TRBV6-5 and TRBJ1-1; D is undetermined. Trimming removed 7 bases at V and 7 bases at J, with 19 bases between. Germline V gene lookup returns CDR1 MNHEY and CDR2 SVGAGI. The CDR3 has 14 amino acids. CDR3 coding DNA: TGTGCCAGCAAGCCGGACTACACTACCCTTGAAGCTTTCTTT. Its protein is CASKPDYTTLEAFF.